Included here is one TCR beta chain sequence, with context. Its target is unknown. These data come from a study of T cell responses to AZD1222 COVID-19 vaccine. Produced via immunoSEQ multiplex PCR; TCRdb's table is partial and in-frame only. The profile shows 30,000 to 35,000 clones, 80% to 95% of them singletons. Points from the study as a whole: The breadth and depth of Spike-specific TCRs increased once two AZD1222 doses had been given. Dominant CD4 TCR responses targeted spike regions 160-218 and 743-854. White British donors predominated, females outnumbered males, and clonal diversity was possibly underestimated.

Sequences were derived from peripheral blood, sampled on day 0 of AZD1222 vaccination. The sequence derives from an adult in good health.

Written as DNA, the CDR3 is TGCGCCAGCAGCTTGGAGGGGACAGGCCCCTACGAGCAGTACTTC. Amino acids: CASSLEGTGPYEQYF. The V call is TRBV5-1, the J call TRBJ2-7; 8 nucleotides align to TRBD1. CDR1 SGHRS and CDR2 YFSETQ come from the germline V gene. This CDR3 contains 15 residues. J gave up 2 bases and V 0 bases, and 4 bases lay outside the gene matches.